The 25 T cell receptor beta chains presented below share a single source sample, sequenced in a study of technical replicates of blood from a few donors. Produced via immunoSEQ multiplex PCR; TCRdb's table is partial and in-frame only. Of some 96,000 clones in the sample, nearly 97% were seen once. The sequencing input was T cells isolated from PBMCs. The receptors originated from a human donor in good health.

This sequence joins TRBV11-2 and TRBJ2-5; 8 bases agree with TRBD2. Germline assignment: CDR1 SGHAT and CDR2 FQNNGV. The junction had 11 bases not matched to a gene; V was cut back by 5 bases and J by 6 bases. The CDR3 extends over 15 amino acids. Here the CDR3 DNA reads TGTGCCAGCAGCCGAGACGGGGGGGGTTTGCAGACCCAGTACTTC. The encoded protein is CASSRDGGGLQTQYF.

This clone was counted a single time. The genes are TRBV6-5 and TRBJ2-3; TRBD2 might be the D (7 bases). The germline V gene has CDR1 MNHEY and CDR2 SVGAGI. V lost 3 bases and J 2 bases, leaving 15 bases between the germline ends. This CDR3 has 16 amino acids. CDR3 sequence (DNA): TGTGCCAGCAGTTATGCCCCGGGGGGCTCCACAGATACGCAGTATTTT. It specifies CASSYAPGGSTDTQYF.

J is TRBJ2-2 and V is TRBV7-7; 7 nucleotides agree with TRBD1. V shed 6 bases, J shed 0 bases, and the junction held 13 bases outside the gene matches. This CDR3 is 18 amino acids long. The germline gives CDR1 SSHAT, CDR2 FNYEAQ (reference sequence). CDR3 in amino acids: CASRLYDGTVTNTGELFF. As DNA, the CDR3 is TGTGCCAGCAGATTGTATGATGGGACAGTCACGAACACCGGGGAGCTGTTTTTT.

V is TRBV11-3 and J is TRBJ2-1; 7 positions agree with TRBD1. With 0 bases clipped from V and 0 bases from J, the junction kept 8 bases outside the gene matches. The germline V gene has CDR1 SGHNT and CDR2 YENEEA. The CDR3 runs to 18 residues. The DNA of the CDR3 is TGTGCCAGCAGCTTAGAGGCACAGGGGATAAGCTCCTACAATGAGCAGTTCTTC. Its protein is CASSLEAQGISSYNEQFF.

This chain uses TRBV11-3 with TRBJ1-1; 7 bases line up with TRBD1. CDR3 size: 16 residues. V was clipped by 1 base and J by 5 bases; unmatched bases: 10. The germline V gene encodes CDR1 SGHNT and CDR2 YENEEA. Here the CDR3 reads CASSLVQGGRYTEAFF. The CDR3 DNA follows: TGTGCCAGCAGCTTAGTCCAGGGGGGCCGTTATACTGAAGCTTTCTTT. Combining the CDR3 with reference TRBV11-3 and TRBJ1-1 gives the whole variable domain EAGVVQSPRYKIIEKKQPVAFWCNPISGHNTLYWYLQNLGQGPELLIRYENEEAVDDSQLPKDRFSAERLKGVDSTLKIQPAELGDSAVYLCASSLVQGGRYTEAFFGQGTRLTVV.

The chain recombines TRBV5-1 with TRBJ2-7; the match to TRBD2 covers 12 bases. V lost 2 bases and J lost 6; bases outside the gene matches: 12. The CDR3 length is 17 residues. Germline CDR1 reads SGHRS; CDR2 reads YFSETQ. CDR3 amino acids: CASSFNLAGGLTGEQYF. The CDR3 DNA follows: TGCGCCAGCAGCTTTAATCTAGCGGGGGGGCTTACTGGCGAGCAGTACTTC.

V and J are TRBV7-6 and TRBJ1-2; D may be TRBD1 (5 bases). This CDR3 has 14 amino acids. Germline CDR1 reads SGHVS; CDR2 reads FNYEAQ. Trimming pared 2 bases from V and 7 bases from J, leaving 14 bases between. The CDR3 sequence: CASSLQRQGGGYTF. The CDR3 coding sequence is TGTGCCAGCAGCTTACAGCGCCAGGGTGGTGGCTACACCTTC.

This sequence joins TRBV10-3 and TRBJ2-1, with TRBD2 matching 11 bases. Germline V gene sequence: CDR1 ENHRY, CDR2 SYGVKD. V was pared by 3 bases and J by 7 bases, with 8 bases of the junction left unmatched. The CDR3 sequence is 16 residues long. The CDR3 DNA reads as TGTGCCATCAGTGACCCCGTAGCGGGGGGGCAGAATGAGCAGTTCTTC. It yields the protein CAISDPVAGGQNEQFF.

The V gene is TRBV7-3, the J gene TRBJ2-2; D call uncertain. CDR1 and CDR2 (germline): SGHTA, FQGTGA. V was clipped by 5 bases and J by 2 bases, with 12 bases between them. The CDR3 runs to 15 residues. DNA of the CDR3: TGTGCCAGCAGCCCCTCGAGGTATAACACCGGGGAGCTGTTTTTT. Translated, it gives CASSPSRYNTGELFF.

This chain uses TRBV29-1 with TRBJ2-1; 8 bases map to TRBD2. CDR3 length: 15 residues. V lost 4 bases, J lost 8 bases, and 13 bases stayed unmatched. Germline assignment: CDR1 SQVTM and CDR2 ANQGSEA. The CDR3 loop reads CSVGISGTRNDEQFF. In nucleotides, the CDR3 is TGCAGCGTTGGAATTAGCGGGACCCGTAACGATGAGCAGTTCTTC.

The V and J genes are TRBV4-2 and TRBJ2-7; tentatively, D is TRBD1 (5 bases). Germline V lookup: CDR1 LGHNA, CDR2 YNFKEQ. V gave up 4 bases and J gave up 6 bases, with 34 bases separating them. The CDR3 spans 20 residues. DNA of the CDR3: TGTGCCAGCAGCCCTCCCCAGTTTGTCCGCGGCACAGGACCCACCTCCGAGCAGTACTTC. This codes for CASSPPQFVRGTGPTSEQYF.

This clone was observed once. The CDR3 nucleotides are TGTGCCAGCAGCCCCCTAGCGGGAGGGCCCTACGAGCAGTACTTC. It specifies CASSPLAGGPYEQYF. The chain employs TRBV4-2 and TRBJ2-7, with 12 bases lining up with TRBD2. Germline loops: CDR1 LGHNA, CDR2 YNFKEQ. This CDR3 has 15 amino acids. The J segment lost 2 bases and the V segment lost 4 bases, leaving 3 bases of the junction unmatched.

The J gene is TRBJ1-1, the V gene TRBV23-1; D is possibly TRBD1 (6 bases). TRBV23-1 is known as an ORF, though its function is uncertain. Trimming pared 4 bases from V and 10 bases from J, leaving 16 bases between. The CDR3 contains 13 residues. The CDR3 bases are TGCGCCAGCAGTCTTCCCAAACTAGGGGGAGCTTTCTTT. This sequence encodes CASSLPKLGGAFF.

The J gene is TRBJ2-1, the V gene TRBV19; D is possibly TRBD1 (6 bases). With 5 bases removed from V and 11 bases from J, the gap between germline ends came to 19 bases. Germline CDR1 LNHDA, CDR2 SQIVND (reference sequence). CDR3 length: 14 residues. CDR3 amino acids: CASSLASGTRKQFF. The CDR3 DNA reads as TGTGCCAGTAGTCTCGCCTCCGGGACACGCAAGCAGTTCTTC.

This clone occurred once. The V call is TRBV7-3, the J call TRBJ2-5; D unclear. Trimming removed 2 bases at V and 3 bases at J, with 7 bases between. This CDR3 spans 13 amino acids. CDR1 and CDR2 from the germline V gene are SGHTA and FQGTGA. Here the CDR3 reads CASSLAEKETQYF. CDR3 sequence (DNA): TGTGCCAGCAGCTTAGCGGAAAAAGAGACCCAGTACTTC. Looking up the rest from reference TRBV7-3 and TRBJ2-5 gives the full variable domain: GAGVSQTPSNKVTEKGKYVELRCDPISGHTALYWYRQSLGQGPEFLIYFQGTGAADDSGLPNDRFFAVRPEGSVSTLKIQRTERGDSAVYLCASSLAEKETQYFGPGTRLLVL.

The gene calls are TRBV29-1 and TRBJ2-1; 10 bases agree with TRBD1. Looked up from germline, CDR1 is SQVTM and CDR2 is ANQGSEA. With V trimmed by 8 bases and J by 3 bases, 19 bases remained unmatched. The CDR3 contains 18 residues. The CDR3 DNA sequence: TGCAGCACGGGACAGGGGTGGGGTGGGACTAGTCTCTACAATGAGCAGTTCTTC. It encodes CSTGQGWGGTSLYNEQFF.

The CDR3 is CASRRGESQPQHF. For the CDR3, the DNA is TGTGCCAGCAGACGGGGGGAGAGTCAGCCCCAGCATTTT. V usage is TRBV6-1 and J usage is TRBJ1-5; tentative D call: TRBD1 (5 bases). V was shortened by 6 bases and J by 6 bases, with 12 bases between the two germline ends. The CDR3 sequence is 13 residues long. CDR1 and CDR2 (germline): MNHNS, SASEGT.

Written as DNA, the CDR3 is TGCAGCGTTGACGACAGGGAGAACTATGGCTACACCTTC. This encodes CSVDDRENYGYTF. V is TRBV29-1 and J is TRBJ1-2; TRBD1 matches 7 bases. The CDR3 covers 13 residues. CDR1 SQVTM and CDR2 ANQGSEA come from the germline V gene. Unmatched junction bases numbered 3, after V lost 3 bases and J lost 2 bases.

The V gene is TRBV7-2, the J gene TRBJ1-6; D is perhaps TRBD1 (6 bases). Germline values: CDR1 SGHTA, CDR2 FQGNSA. V lost 5 bases, J lost 7 bases, and 18 bases lay in between. This CDR3 spans 16 amino acids. In DNA, the CDR3 is TGTGCCAGCAGCCGAAAGACGACAGGAGAAAATTCACCCCTCCACTTT. It encodes CASSRKTTGENSPLHF.

The CDR3 is CASSFFRLAGGSYEQYF. Written as DNA, the CDR3 is TGTGCCAGCAGTTTCTTTAGACTAGCGGGAGGATCCTACGAGCAGTACTTC. This chain links TRBV28 with TRBJ2-7; 13 bases match TRBD2. CDR3 length: 17 residues. Germline CDR1 MDHEN, CDR2 SYDVKM. V was pared by 3 bases and J by 1 base, with 6 bases of the junction left unmatched.

CDR3 DNA: TGTGCCAGCAGCCCGCCAGCGGGGGGGCCTCACGAGCAGTACTTC. This codes for CASSPPAGGPHEQYF. V gene TRBV9 combines with J gene TRBJ2-7; TRBD2 agrees at 10 bases. V gave up 4 bases and J gave up 5 bases; unmatched junction bases: 9. The CDR3 totals 15 residues. Germline V gene sequence: CDR1 SGDLS, CDR2 YYNGEE.

The chain combines TRBV15 with TRBJ2-1; 10 bases agree with TRBD2. The CDR3 length is 15 residues. The V gene's germline CDR1 is LNHNV and CDR2 YYDKDF (reference sequence). J lost 8 bases, V lost 8 bases, and 12 bases had no gene match. In nucleotides, the CDR3 is TGTGCCACCGAAAAAGGGACTAGCGAATACGATGAGCAGTTCTTC. Translating it yields CATEKGTSEYDEQFF.

This clone was counted once. V usage is TRBV28 and J usage is TRBJ2-4; 7 positions agree with TRBD1. Germline V gives CDR1 MDHEN, CDR2 SYDVKM. The CDR3 sequence is 13 residues long. J gave up 14 bases and V 4 bases, and 11 bases lay outside the gene matches. The CDR3 spells CASSYGTASKKYF. The DNA for the CDR3 is TGTGCCAGCAGTTACGGGACAGCCTCAAAAAAGTACTTC.

V and J are TRBV28 and TRBJ2-7; 9 nucleotides line up with TRBD1. The junction had 9 bases not matched to a gene; V was cut back by 5 bases and J by 4 bases. Germline-derived CDR1 and CDR2 are MDHEN and SYDVKM. This CDR3 is built from 15 residues. The CDR3 DNA reads TGTGCCAGCAGTACTCCGGGACAGGGCCGATACGAGCAGTACTTC. This sequence encodes CASSTPGQGRYEQYF.

CDR3 sequence (DNA): TGTGCCAGCAGCTTCGGGCAGGGCGGGGACACTGAAGCTTTCTTT. Its protein is CASSFGQGGDTEAFF. V gene TRBV11-2 combines with J gene TRBJ1-1; a possible D gene is TRBD1 (5 bases). Trimming left V 3 bases short and J 3 bases short, with 14 bases between. The germline gives CDR1 SGHAT, CDR2 FQNNGV. The CDR3 extends over 15 amino acids.